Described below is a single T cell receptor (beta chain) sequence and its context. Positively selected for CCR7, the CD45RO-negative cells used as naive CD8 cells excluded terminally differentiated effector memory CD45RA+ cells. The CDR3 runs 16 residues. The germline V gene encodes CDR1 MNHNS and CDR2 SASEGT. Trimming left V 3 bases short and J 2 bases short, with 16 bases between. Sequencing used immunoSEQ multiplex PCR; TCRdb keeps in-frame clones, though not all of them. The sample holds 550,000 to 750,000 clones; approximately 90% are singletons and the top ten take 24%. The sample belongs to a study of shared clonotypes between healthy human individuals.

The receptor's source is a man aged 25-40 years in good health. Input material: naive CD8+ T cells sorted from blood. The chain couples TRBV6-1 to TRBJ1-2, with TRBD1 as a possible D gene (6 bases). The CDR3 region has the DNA TGTGCCAGCAGTGATGGGCCGAGGGGGGGCAACTATGGCTACACCTTC. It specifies CASSDGPRGGNYGYTF.